A single sample gave rise to the 10 T cell receptor beta chains below, sequenced in a study of siplizumab effects on memory and regulatory T cells. TCRdb's table, derived via immunoSEQ multiplex PCR, lists solely in-frame clones and lacks some. Counted here are about 110,000 clones, 92% occurring once; the ten biggest clones make up about 0.7%. Material: Tregs sorted from blood. The source is a human donor in good health.

The chain uses TRBV7-9 and TRBJ1-2; D not certain. The germline gives CDR1 SEHNR, CDR2 FQNEAQ (reference sequence). The CDR3 consists of 13 residues. V was shortened by 1 base and J by 7 bases, with 10 bases between the two germline ends. The CDR3 loop reads CASSLVAFRGYTF. The CDR3 nucleotides read TGTGCCAGCAGCTTAGTGGCCTTCCGTGGCTACACCTTC.

V gene TRBV5-1 combines with J gene TRBJ2-3; 11 positions match TRBD1. There are 17 residues in the CDR3. V lost 0 bases to trimming and J lost 3 bases; unmatched junction nucleotides: 6. Germline V gives CDR1 SGHRS, CDR2 YFSETQ. CDR3 DNA: TGCGCCAGCAGCTTGGGGGCCGGGACAGGGGGGACAGATACGCAGTATTTT. Encoded protein: CASSLGAGTGGTDTQYF.

This clone was detected only once. J is TRBJ2-7 and V is TRBV6-1, with 8 bases lining up with TRBD1. CDR3 length: 14 residues. Germline values: CDR1 MNHNS, CDR2 SASEGT. J gave up 7 bases and V 7 bases, and 12 bases lay outside the gene matches. In DNA, the CDR3 is TGTGCCAGCACCCCGGGTCAGGGGGCGGGGGAGCAGTACTTC. Translated: CASTPGQGAGEQYF.

This chain connects TRBV11-1 to TRBJ1-2; D is unclear. This CDR3 contains 14 residues. The germline CDR1 and CDR2 sequences are SGHAT and FQDESV (reference sequence). V was shortened by 3 bases and J by 4 bases, with 12 bases between the two germline ends. DNA of the CDR3: TGTGCCAGCAGCTTTGGTTCCTTAGGCTATGGCTACACCTTC. It codes for CASSFGSLGYGYTF.

This clone has just one count. V is TRBV19 and J is TRBJ2-2, with D tentatively TRBD2 (6 bases). V lost 7 bases and J lost 5, with 11 bases in between. The CDR3 runs to 13 residues. Looked up from germline, CDR1 is LNHDA and CDR2 is SQIVND (reference sequence). CDR3 loop: CASTLAWTGELFF. As DNA, the CDR3 is TGTGCCAGTACTCTAGCGTGGACCGGGGAGCTGTTTTTT.

This clone has only one observation. The chain is built from TRBV7-2 and TRBJ2-3; no definite D call. Trimming pared 5 bases from V and 4 bases from J, leaving 10 bases between. The CDR3 sequence is 13 residues long. Germline V gene data show CDR1 as SGHTA and CDR2 as FQGNSA. The CDR3 here is CASSRVTSDTQYF. The CDR3 nucleotides are TGTGCCAGCAGCAGAGTGACGTCAGATACGCAGTATTTT.

The V and J genes are TRBV5-4 and TRBJ2-7, with D perhaps matching TRBD2 (5 bases). The CDR3 has 14 amino acids. The V end was cut by 0 bases, the J end by 2 bases, with 9 bases between. Germline CDR1 and CDR2: SGHNT and YYREEE (reference sequence). CDR3 amino acids: CASSLDSGTYEQYF. The CDR3, as DNA: TGTGCCAGCAGCTTGGATTCCGGGACCTACGAGCAGTACTTC. The variable domain in full, completed from reference TRBV5-4 and TRBJ2-7, reads ETGVTQSPTHLIKTRGQQVTLRCSSQSGHNTVSWYQQALGQGPQFIFQYYREEENGRGNFPPRFSGLQFPNYSSELNVNALELDDSALYLCASSLDSGTYEQYFGPGTRLTVT.

This clone appeared a few times. This CDR3 is also generated by other DNA sequences in the sample. The chain has TRBV5-6 and TRBJ1-1; perhaps TRBD1 as D (5 bases). Germline V CDR1 and CDR2: SGHDT, YYEEEE. Trimming shortened V by 0 bases and J by 0 bases, and 18 bases separated the two germline ends. The CDR3 contains 18 residues. The CDR3 DNA sequence: TGTGCCAGCAGCTTGGCCGGCACTGGGCGGGGGATGAACACTGAAGCTTTCTTT. It codes for CASSLAGTGRGMNTEAFF.

This chain links TRBV7-9 with TRBJ1-3; a weak D match, TRBD1 (5 bases). The CDR3 totals 16 residues. Per germline, CDR1 SEHNR and CDR2 FQNEAQ (reference sequence). The ends were cut back, 3 bases at V and 0 bases at J, with 12 bases in the middle. CDR3 sequence (DNA): TGTGCCAGCAGCTTGGGGCACCCGAGCTCTGGAAACACCATATATTTT. Amino acid sequence: CASSLGHPSSGNTIYF.

This rearrangement joins TRBV27 to TRBJ1-2; D might be TRBD1 (5 bases). The CDR3 extends over 15 amino acids. V gave up 6 bases and J gave up 3 bases, with 17 bases separating them. Germline V gene sequence: CDR1 MNHEY, CDR2 SMNVEV (reference sequence). CDR3 loop: CASSRGGGEHYGYTF. Written as DNA, the CDR3 is TGTGCCAGCAGCCGCGGGGGGGGTGAGCACTATGGCTACACCTTC.